This entry lists 30 T cell receptor beta chains sequenced from one sample in a study of blood T cell repertoires in COVID-19. Some clones are missing from TCRdb's copy, which holds only in-frame ones; the method was immunoSEQ multiplex PCR. The table has about 200,000 clones, about 89% seen once. The sequencing sample was made of peripheral blood. The receptors come from a woman aged 40-49 years with acute or convalescent COVID-19.

The chain employs TRBV6-4 and TRBJ1-5; 7 bases agree with TRBD1. The germline gives CDR1 MRHNA, CDR2 SNTAGT. This CDR3 spans 19 amino acids. V dropped 10 bases and J dropped 0; count of bases not matched to a gene: 21. The CDR3 DNA is TGTGCCAACTCAAGAATCCCATTCAGGGGGGATTATAGCAATCAGCCCCAGCATTTT. Translated, it gives CANSRIPFRGDYSNQPQHF.

The chain uses TRBV9 and TRBJ2-1; TRBD1 is a possible D gene (6 bases). Germline loops: CDR1 SGDLS, CDR2 YYNGEE. V shed 3 bases and J shed 4 bases, with 14 bases lying between them. The CDR3 is 15 amino acids. The CDR3 sequence is CASSATGLPYNEQFF. As DNA, the CDR3 is TGTGCCAGCAGCGCGACAGGTCTGCCGTACAATGAGCAGTTCTTC. The variable domain in full, completed from reference TRBV9 and TRBJ2-1, reads DSGVTQTPKHLITATGQRVTLRCSPRSGDLSVYWYQQSLDQGLQFLIQYYNGEERAKGNILERFSAQQFPDLHSELNLSSLELGDSALYFCASSATGLPYNEQFFGPGTRLTVL.

The rearrangement links TRBV25-1 to TRBJ1-4; possibly TRBD1 for D (6 bases). Trimming pared 0 bases from V and 3 bases from J, leaving 14 bases between. The CDR3 is 17 amino acids. Germline loops: CDR1 MGHDK, CDR2 SYGVNS. The CDR3 sequence is CASSEYNRTAANEKLFF. The CDR3 bases are TGTGCCAGCAGTGAATATAATCGGACAGCGGCTAATGAAAAACTGTTTTTT.

V gene TRBV18 combines with J gene TRBJ1-5; a possible D gene is TRBD1 (6 bases). CDR3 length: 13 amino acids. V shed 2 bases and J shed 8 bases, with 10 bases lying between them. The V gene's germline CDR1 is KGHSH and CDR2 LQKENI. The CDR3 DNA is TGTGCCAGCTCACCAGGGGGCGGAGAGCCCCAGCATTTT. Translated, it gives CASSPGGGEPQHF.

This clone has just one count. V and J are TRBV3-1 (or the pseudogene TRBV3-2) and TRBJ1-1; D perhaps matches TRBD1 (5 bases). This CDR3 comprises 12 residues. Germline V lookup: CDR1 LGHDT, CDR2 YNNKEL (reference sequence). V shed 3 bases and J shed 5 bases, with 7 bases lying between them. The CDR3 coding sequence is TGTGCCAGCAGCCATGGGGGGACTGAAGCTTTCTTT. Amino acids: CASSHGGTEAFF.

This rearrangement joins TRBV19 to TRBJ1-2; 9 bases fit TRBD1. The V segment lost 7 bases and the J segment 0 bases; nucleotides outside the gene matches: 15. This CDR3 region has 18 residues. Germline CDR1 and CDR2: LNHDA and SQIVND (reference sequence). The CDR3 loop is CASTLRWTGALTNYGYTF. CDR3 in DNA: TGTGCCAGTACCCTGCGATGGACAGGGGCGCTTACTAACTATGGCTACACCTTC.

The genes are TRBV16 and TRBJ1-1, with D tentatively TRBD1 (6 bases). Germline V gives CDR1 KGHSY, CDR2 FQNENV. V lost 5 bases and J 4 bases, leaving 14 bases between the germline ends. This CDR3 spans 14 amino acids. CDR3 sequence: CASSARGGFTEAFF. CDR3 DNA sequence: TGTGCCAGCAGCGCGAGGGGGGGCTTCACTGAAGCTTTCTTT.

The V call is TRBV5-1, the J call TRBJ2-5, with TRBD2 as a possible D gene (5 bases). V gave up 7 bases and J gave up 7 bases, with 20 bases separating them. The CDR3 spans 14 residues. Germline V gene data show CDR1 as SGHRS and CDR2 as YFSETQ. The CDR3 region has the DNA TGCGCCAGCGGTACGGACTCACGGATGGGGACCCAGTACTTC. It encodes CASGTDSRMGTQYF.

This clone was seen just once. The V call is TRBV7-8, the J call TRBJ1-2, with D perhaps TRBD1 (5 bases). V was cut by 4 bases and J by 6 bases, with 12 bases left in between. CDR1 is SGHVS, CDR2 FQNEAQ, per germline. The CDR3 extends over 13 amino acids. Written as DNA, the CDR3 is TGTGCCAGCAGCTGGGGGGAAGGTGATGGCTACACCTTC. Translated, it gives CASSWGEGDGYTF.

The J gene is TRBJ2-7, the V gene TRBV2; D remains ambiguous. CDR3 length: 12 residues. CDR1 and CDR2 from the germline V gene are SNHLY and FYNNEI. Trimming cost V 6 bases and J 3 bases, with 9 bases left between them. The CDR3 region is CASSRTLYEQYV. DNA for the CDR3: TGTGCCAGCAGCCGAACTCTCTACGAGCAGTACGTC.

This chain links TRBV5-1 with TRBJ1-5; 8 bases agree with TRBD1. Germline CDR1 and CDR2: SGHRS and YFSETQ. V lost 3 bases, J lost 1 base, and 3 bases stayed unmatched. The CDR3 runs to 15 residues. The CDR3 reads CASSSGQGSNQPQHF. CDR3 coding DNA: TGCGCCAGCAGCTCCGGACAGGGAAGCAATCAGCCCCAGCATTTT.

This sequence joins TRBV11-2 and TRBJ2-7; D possibly corresponds to TRBD1 (5 bases). The germline gives CDR1 SGHAT, CDR2 FQNNGV. Trimming pared 1 base from V and 7 bases from J, leaving 11 bases between. This CDR3 is 13 amino acids long. DNA for the CDR3: TGTGCCAGCAGCTTAGTAGGGGCTGGAGAGCAGTACGTC. Translating it yields CASSLVGAGEQYV.

The V and J genes are TRBV18 and TRBJ1-3, with D unclear. Germline CDR1 reads KGHSH; CDR2 reads LQKENI. The V end was cut by 1 base, the J end by 0 bases, with 10 bases between. There are 16 residues in the CDR3. CDR3 sequence: CASSPREMSSGNTIYF. Here the CDR3 DNA reads TGTGCCAGCTCACCACGGGAGATGAGCTCTGGAAACACCATATATTTT.

The chain is built from TRBV6-5 and TRBJ1-5, with D tentatively TRBD1 (6 bases). The germline V and J ends were trimmed by 5 bases and 6 bases, with 14 bases remaining between them. Germline lookup yields CDR1 MNHEY and CDR2 SVGAGI. The length of the CDR3 is 14 residues. The CDR3 here is CASSLQGPTQPQHF. The CDR3 DNA reads as TGTGCCAGCAGTCTACAGGGACCCACTCAGCCCCAGCATTTT.

CDR3 nucleotide sequence: TGCGCCAGCAGCCAAGATGGCGGCAGAAACTCCTACAATGAGCAGTTCTTC. This sequence encodes CASSQDGGRNSYNEQFF. The V and J genes are TRBV4-1 and TRBJ2-1; no firm D call. The germline V gene encodes CDR1 MGHRA and CDR2 YSYEKL. CDR3 length: 17 amino acids. Between the trimmed V and J ends, which lost 0 bases and 0 bases, there was a span of 12 bases.

The chain uses TRBV20-1 and TRBJ2-5; D is ambiguous. The germline gives CDR1 DFQATT, CDR2 SNEGSKA (reference sequence). The CDR3 has 12 amino acids. Trimming cost V 3 bases and J 7 bases, with 12 bases left between them. The CDR3 DNA reads as TGCAGTGCTAGTGTGGTAAGGAGGACCCAGTACTTC. This translates into CSASVVRRTQYF.

J is TRBJ1-3 and V is TRBV27; 9 nucleotides align to TRBD1. Germline CDR1 is MNHEY and CDR2 is SMNVEV (reference sequence). The V gene end was trimmed by 8 bases and the J gene end by 2 bases; junction bases not matched to a gene: 7. There are 15 residues in the CDR3. CDR3 in DNA: TGTGCCAGCTCCAGGACAGGGGATGCTGGAAACACCATATATTTT. It encodes CASSRTGDAGNTIYF.

The rearrangement links TRBV27 to TRBJ2-1, with 10 bases identical to TRBD2. Germline V CDR1 and CDR2: MNHEY, SMNVEV (reference sequence). Germline trimming cut 1 base from V and 9 bases from J; bases unmatched to any gene: 0. This CDR3 contains 13 residues. CDR3: CASSLWTSGEQFF. Written as DNA, the CDR3 is TGTGCCAGCAGTTTATGGACTAGCGGTGAGCAGTTCTTC.

This sequence joins TRBV20-1 and TRBJ2-5, with D possibly matching TRBD1 (5 bases). CDR3 length: 14 residues. Trimming took 3 bases from V and 3 from J, leaving 14 bases between them. Germline-derived CDR1 and CDR2 are DFQATT and SNEGSKA (reference sequence). The DNA of the CDR3 is TGCAGTGCTAGTTATTTGGCAGGGAAAGAGACCCAGTACTTC. As protein: CSASYLAGKETQYF.

The chain links TRBV4-1 to TRBJ2-5; D not certain. Germline V gene lookup returns CDR1 MGHRA and CDR2 YSYEKL. The CDR3 is 15 residues long. Deletions cut 1 base from V and 4 bases from J, with 13 bases between. DNA for the CDR3: TGCGCCAGCAGCCAAGTACCCGGGTTTGTAGAGACCCAGTACTTC. It specifies CASSQVPGFVETQYF.

CDR3 sequence: CASNLRTVTLTPRLKETQYF. DNA of the CDR3: TGTGCCAGCAACTTGAGGACAGTAACCCTTACACCGAGACTCAAAGAGACCCAGTACTTC. The gene calls are TRBV9 and TRBJ2-5; TRBD1 might be the D (6 bases). Germline CDR1 is SGDLS and CDR2 is YYNGEE. The CDR3 covers 20 residues. The V end was cut by 6 bases, the J end by 3 bases, with 33 bases between.

The chain carries TRBV5-6 and TRBJ2-7, with D hard to call. The ends were cut back, 0 bases at V and 6 bases at J, with 13 bases in the middle. This CDR3 comprises 14 residues. Germline CDR1 reads SGHDT; CDR2 reads YYEEEE. The CDR3 coding sequence is TGTGCCAGCAGCTTGGTGGATGGGCCCGGCGAGCAGTACGTC. Its protein is CASSLVDGPGEQYV.

This clone appeared a single time. The gene calls are TRBV5-1 and TRBJ1-2; D is unclear. This CDR3 comprises 14 residues. V was pared by 3 bases and J by 0 bases, with 9 bases between. Germline-derived CDR1 and CDR2 are SGHRS and YFSETQ. CDR3 loop: CASSYPGPNYGYTF. The CDR3 region has the DNA TGCGCCAGCAGCTACCCGGGTCCTAACTATGGCTACACCTTC.

The chain couples TRBV9 to TRBJ1-3, with a tentative D call TRBD1 (6 bases). Germline V gene sequence: CDR1 SGDLS, CDR2 YYNGEE. The CDR3 is 16 amino acids. V lost 2 bases and J lost 0, with 12 bases in between. The CDR3 reads CASSVQGPTSGNTIYF. CDR3 nucleotides: TGTGCCAGCAGCGTTCAGGGGCCGACCTCTGGAAACACCATATATTTT.

The table lists this clone with a few counts. V and J are TRBV5-1 and TRBJ2-7; D might be TRBD1 (6 bases). Trimming took 0 bases from V and 1 from J, leaving 8 bases between them. The CDR3 is 14 residues long. Germline CDR1 SGHRS, CDR2 YFSETQ. CDR3 protein: CASSLGQASYEQYV. The DNA for the CDR3 is TGCGCCAGCAGCTTGGGACAGGCTTCCTACGAGCAGTACGTC.

This clone was seen a single time. This chain joins TRBV7-8 and TRBJ1-3; D is ambiguous. The CDR3 is 12 residues long. V gave up 0 bases and J gave up 7 bases, with 4 bases separating them. Germline assignment: CDR1 SGHVS and CDR2 FQNEAQ. The CDR3 here is CASSLAGNTIYF. DNA of the CDR3: TGTGCCAGCAGCTTAGCGGGCAACACCATATATTTT.

The CDR3 region has the DNA TGTGCCAGCAGTTTCGGGTGGGTAGAGACCCAGTACTTC. It translates to CASSFGWVETQYF. V and J are TRBV12-3 or TRBV12-4 and TRBJ2-5; the D is unclear. The V end lost 3 bases, the J end lost 4 bases, and 9 bases lay between the germline ends. The CDR3 covers 13 residues.

In its sample, this clone was seen once. The rearrangement uses TRBV4-1 and TRBJ1-2, with D unclear. CDR1 is MGHRA, CDR2 YSYEKL, per germline. The CDR3 contains 15 residues. Trimming cost V 0 bases and J 0 bases, with 8 bases left between them. The CDR3 coding sequence is TGCGCCAGCAGCCAAGATTTTTCCGCTAACTATGGCTACACCTTC. This translates into CASSQDFSANYGYTF.

The rearrangement links TRBV5-8 to TRBJ1-5, with a weak D call TRBD1 (6 bases). This CDR3 is 15 amino acids long. CDR1 and CDR2 (germline): SGHTS, YDEGEE. V lost 2 bases, J lost 0 bases, and 9 bases lay in between. The CDR3 DNA follows: TGTGCCAGCAGCTTCGGACAGTATAGCAATCAGCCCCAGCATTTT. Translated: CASSFGQYSNQPQHF.

This rearrangement joins TRBV24-1 to TRBJ2-3; 9 nucleotides align to TRBD1. The CDR3 runs to 16 residues. V lost 4 bases and J lost 8; bases outside the gene matches: 12. Looked up from germline, CDR1 is KGHDR and CDR2 is SFDVKD. Written as DNA, the CDR3 is TGTGCCACCAGTGACCCCGGACAGGGGCCCTCAAGTACGCAGTATTTT. Translating gives CATSDPGQGPSSTQYF.